The source of this T cell receptor beta chain is a study of blood T cells in healthy people across ages. A sample-barcoded 5' primer and a J-beta primer mix were used in a second PCR of roughly 7 to 12 cycles. TCRdb re-called the 5' RACE reads with MiXCR, one entry per CDR3 protein. The sample lists more than 500,000 distinct CDR3 sequences; about 27% were seen once. The data also belong to a second study, concerning T cells of mothers and their children. That paper states: Per mother, over 9.5 million TCR beta CDR3 reads were obtained; per child, approximately 3 million.

The sample comprised blood. This sequence originates from a boy between 2 and 10 years old in good health.

CDR3 nucleotides: TGTGCCAGCAGCGTAGGGGCCTTTGGGGACTATGGCTACACCTTC. Its translation: CASSVGAFGDYGYTF. The genes are TRBV9 and TRBJ1-2; D gene ambiguous. This CDR3 is 15 amino acids long. Trimming cost V 0 bases and J 3 bases, with 12 bases left between them. Germline CDR1 SGDLS, CDR2 YYNGEE.